This T cell receptor beta chain was recorded in a study of early T cells in non-severe SARS-CoV-2 infection. Study context: The input, bulk RNA from unsorted whole blood, was sequenced, and chains were unpaired.

Notes on the study in general: VDJdb matches were skewed toward anti-spike CD8 T cell responses.

This clonotype was counted between two and nine times. No antigen is known for it. The TCR library protocol attached unique molecular identifiers to the individual cDNA molecules. TCRdb analysed the 5' RACE reads with MiXCR anew, one entry per CDR3 protein. This table has tens of thousands of distinct CDR3 sequences, around 12% appearing once. Germline CDR1 is LGHDT and CDR2 is YNNKEL (reference sequence). V lost 4 bases and J lost 2; bases outside the gene matches: 1. The CDR3 consists of 15 residues. Sequencing used whole blood, obtained at baseline. This clonotype originated in an adult who was a healthcare worker with PCR-confirmed SARS-CoV-2 infection or an uninfected control (not recorded which). J is TRBJ2-5 and V is TRBV3-1; 13 bases map to TRBD2. CDR3 protein: CASSRTSGRQETQYF. Written as DNA, the CDR3 is TGTGCCAGCAGCCGGACTAGCGGGAGACAAGAGACCCAGTACTTC.